The 2 T cell receptor beta chains below were found in one sample sequenced in a study of human T cells and chemical hapten exposure. Time point defined: pre-sensitization, week 0. Documented treatment: therapeutic diphenylcyclopropenone sensitization with weekly scalp DPC. A single record per CDR3 protein comes from TCRdb applying MiXCR to the RACE reads. The sample has 180,000 or so distinct CDR3 sequences, nearly 30% seen once. Specimen: whole blood, collected in connection with sensitization to the hapten diphenylcyclopropenone (DPC). These receptors came from a woman aged 25 to 39 with alopecia areata. Some clones in this sample may be carry-over from other donors' samples.

The J gene is TRBJ2-3, the V gene TRBV28; 7 bases are a match to TRBD2. V gave up 6 bases and J gave up 3 bases; unmatched junction bases: 6. The CDR3 consists of 14 residues. CDR1 MDHEN and CDR2 SYDVKM come from the germline V gene. For the CDR3, the DNA is TGTGCCAGCAGCCACGGGAGGTTTACAGATACGCAGTATTTT. Residues: CASSHGRFTDTQYF.

This clonotype came up a few times. The genes are TRBV10-3 and TRBJ2-7; D is uncertain. The germline gives CDR1 ENHRY, CDR2 SYGVKD. The V and J ends lost 0 bases and 1 base respectively, with 4 bases between them. The CDR3 has 13 residues. The CDR3 bases are TGTGCCATCAGTGAGTCGGGTTCCTACGAGCAGTACTTC. Its translation is CAISESGSYEQYF.